This T cell receptor (beta chain) originates from a study of follicular helper T cells after annual influenza vaccination. Study-level findings and limits: Successive annual vaccinations recalled a recurrent oligoclonal ICOS+CD38+ cTfh response with influenza-specific clonotypes.

In regard to this clone: Its antigen remains unidentified.

This sample's time point: 2013-2014 season, 7 days after vaccination. Only in-frame clones appear in the TCRdb table, and some are missing; sequencing was by immunoSEQ multiplex PCR. This table holds around 9,500 clones, about 80% found once. The germline V and J ends were trimmed by 0 bases and 7 bases, with 12 bases remaining between them. CDR1 is MRHNA, CDR2 SNTAGT, per germline. The CDR3 runs to 14 residues. The specimen comprised CXCR5- memory CD4+ T cells sorted from blood, sampled 7 days after influenza vaccination. The V gene is TRBV6-4, the J gene TRBJ1-1, with D possibly TRBD1 on 5 matching bases. This sequence originates from an adult who received the influenza vaccine. Written as DNA, the CDR3 is TGTGCCAGCAGTGACTCTTATCGGGACGGTGAAGCTTTCTTT. Protein: CASSDSYRDGEAFF.